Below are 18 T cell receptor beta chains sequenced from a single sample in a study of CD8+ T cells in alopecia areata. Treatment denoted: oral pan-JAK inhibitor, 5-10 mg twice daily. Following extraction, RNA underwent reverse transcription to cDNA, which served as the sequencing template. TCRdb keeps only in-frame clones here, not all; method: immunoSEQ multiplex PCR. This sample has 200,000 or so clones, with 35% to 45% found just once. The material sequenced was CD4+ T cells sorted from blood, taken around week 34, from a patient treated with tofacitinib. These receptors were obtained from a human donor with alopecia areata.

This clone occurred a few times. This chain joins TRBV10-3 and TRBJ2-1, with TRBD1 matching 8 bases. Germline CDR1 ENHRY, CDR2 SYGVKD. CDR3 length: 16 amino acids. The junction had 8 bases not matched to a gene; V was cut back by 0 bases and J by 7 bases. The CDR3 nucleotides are TGTGCCATCAGTGAGTCGGGGCAGGGGGCGAGGAATGAGCAGTTCTTC. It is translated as CAISESGQGARNEQFF.

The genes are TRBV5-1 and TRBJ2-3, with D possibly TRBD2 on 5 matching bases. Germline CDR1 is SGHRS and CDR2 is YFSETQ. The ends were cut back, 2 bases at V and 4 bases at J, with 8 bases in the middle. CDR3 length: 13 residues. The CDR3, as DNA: TGCGCCAGCAGCTTTGCCGGGGCAGATACGCAGTATTTT. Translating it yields CASSFAGADTQYF.

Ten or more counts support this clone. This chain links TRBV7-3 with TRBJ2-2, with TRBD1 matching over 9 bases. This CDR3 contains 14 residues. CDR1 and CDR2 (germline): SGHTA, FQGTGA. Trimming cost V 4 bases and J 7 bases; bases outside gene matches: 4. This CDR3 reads CASSSGQGHGELFF. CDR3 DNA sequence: TGTGCCAGCAGCTCGGGACAGGGCCACGGGGAGCTGTTTTTT. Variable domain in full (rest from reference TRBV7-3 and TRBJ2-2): GAGVSQTPSNKVTEKGKYVELRCDPISGHTALYWYRQSLGQGPEFLIYFQGTGAADDSGLPNDRFFAVRPEGSVSTLKIQRTERGDSAVYLCASSSGQGHGELFFGEGSRLTVL.

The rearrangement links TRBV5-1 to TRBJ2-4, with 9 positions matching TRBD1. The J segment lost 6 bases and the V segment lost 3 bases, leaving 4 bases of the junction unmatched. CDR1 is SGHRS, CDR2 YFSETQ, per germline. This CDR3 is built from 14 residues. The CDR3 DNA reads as TGCGCCAGCAGCTCCGGGGGACAGGGAAACATTCAGTACTTC. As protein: CASSSGGQGNIQYF.

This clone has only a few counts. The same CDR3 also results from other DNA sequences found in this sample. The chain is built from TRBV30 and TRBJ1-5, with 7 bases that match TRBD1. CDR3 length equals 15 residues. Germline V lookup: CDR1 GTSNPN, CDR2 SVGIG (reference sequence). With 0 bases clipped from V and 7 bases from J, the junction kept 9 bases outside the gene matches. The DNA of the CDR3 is TGTGCCTGGAGTGTACAAGGGGGCGCAGGGCAGCCCCAGCATTTT. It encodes CAWSVQGGAGQPQHF. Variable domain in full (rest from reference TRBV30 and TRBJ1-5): SQTIHQWPATLVQPVGSPLSLECTVEGTSNPNLYWYRQAAGRGLQLLFYSVGIGQISSEVPQNLSASRPQDRQFILSSKKLLLSDSGFYLCAWSVQGGAGQPQHFGDGTRLSIL.

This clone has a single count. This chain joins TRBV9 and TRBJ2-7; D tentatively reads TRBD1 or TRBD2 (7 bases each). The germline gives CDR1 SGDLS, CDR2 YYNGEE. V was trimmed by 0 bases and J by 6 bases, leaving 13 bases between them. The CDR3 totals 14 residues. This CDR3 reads CASSVVAGGVEQYF. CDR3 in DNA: TGTGCCAGCAGCGTAGTAGCAGGGGGGGTCGAGCAGTACTTC.

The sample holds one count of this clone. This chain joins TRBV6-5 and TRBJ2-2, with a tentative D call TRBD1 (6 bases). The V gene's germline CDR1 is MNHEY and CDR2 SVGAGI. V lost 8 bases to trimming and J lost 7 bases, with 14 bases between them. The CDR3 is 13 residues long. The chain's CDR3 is CASPGTLGGELFF. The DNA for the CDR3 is TGTGCCAGCCCCGGGACACTCGGCGGGGAGCTGTTTTTT.

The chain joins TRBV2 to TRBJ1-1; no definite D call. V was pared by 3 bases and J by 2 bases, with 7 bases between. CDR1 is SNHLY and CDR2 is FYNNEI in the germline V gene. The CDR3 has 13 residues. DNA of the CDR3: TGTGCCAGCAGTGACCAGCGTAACACTGAAGCTTTCTTT. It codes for CASSDQRNTEAFF.

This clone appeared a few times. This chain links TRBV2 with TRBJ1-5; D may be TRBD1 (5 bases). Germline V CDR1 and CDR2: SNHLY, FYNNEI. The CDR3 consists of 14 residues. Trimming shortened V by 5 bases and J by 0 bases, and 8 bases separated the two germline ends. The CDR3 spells CASSQGYSNQPQHF. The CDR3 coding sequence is TGTGCCAGCAGTCAGGGATATAGCAATCAGCCCCAGCATTTT.

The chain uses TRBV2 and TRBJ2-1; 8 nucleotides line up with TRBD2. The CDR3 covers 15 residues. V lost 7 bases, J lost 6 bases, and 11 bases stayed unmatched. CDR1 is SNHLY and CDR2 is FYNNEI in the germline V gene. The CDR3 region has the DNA TGTGCCAGCAAGTCCGGGACTAGTCTGGCCAATGAGCAGTTCTTC. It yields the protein CASKSGTSLANEQFF.

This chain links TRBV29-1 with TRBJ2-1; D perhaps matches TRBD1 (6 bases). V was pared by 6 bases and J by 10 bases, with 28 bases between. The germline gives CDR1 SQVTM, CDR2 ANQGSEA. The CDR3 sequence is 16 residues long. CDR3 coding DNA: TGCAGCGTCATCCAAACCGACAGGTATTACCGCCCCGAGCAGTTCTTC. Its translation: CSVIQTDRYYRPEQFF.

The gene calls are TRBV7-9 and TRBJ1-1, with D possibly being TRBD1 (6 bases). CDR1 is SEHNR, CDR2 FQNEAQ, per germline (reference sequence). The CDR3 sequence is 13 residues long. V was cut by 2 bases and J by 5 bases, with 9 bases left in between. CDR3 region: CASSLQGKTEAFF. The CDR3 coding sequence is TGTGCCAGCAGCTTACAGGGGAAAACTGAAGCTTTCTTT. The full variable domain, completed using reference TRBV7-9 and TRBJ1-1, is DTGVSQNPRHKITKRGQNVTFRCDPISEHNRLYWYRQTLGQGPEFLTYFQNEAQLEKSRLLSDRFSAERPKGSFSTLEIQRTEQGDSAMYLCASSLQGKTEAFFGQGTRLTVV.

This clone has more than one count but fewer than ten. DNA for the CDR3: TGTGCCAGTAGTTTACCGGGATCCCAAGAGACCCAGTACTTC. Its translation is CASSLPGSQETQYF. This rearrangement joins TRBV19 to TRBJ2-5; TRBD2 is a possible D gene (5 bases). The germline CDR1 and CDR2 sequences are LNHDA and SQIVND (reference sequence). The CDR3 sequence is 14 residues long. V was pared by 5 bases and J by 1 base, with 11 bases between. Full variable domain (outside the CDR3, taken from reference TRBV19 and TRBJ2-5): DGGITQSPKYLFRKEGQNVTLSCEQNLNHDAMYWYRQDPGQGLRLIYYSQIVNDFQKGDIAEGYSVSREKKESFPLTVTSAQKNPTAFYLCASSLPGSQETQYFGPGTRLLVL.

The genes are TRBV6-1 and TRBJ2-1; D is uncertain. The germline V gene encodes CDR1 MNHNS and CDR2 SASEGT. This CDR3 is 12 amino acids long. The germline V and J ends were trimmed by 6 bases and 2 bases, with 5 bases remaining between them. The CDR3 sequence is CASRDPYNEQFF. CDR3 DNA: TGTGCCAGCAGGGACCCCTACAATGAGCAGTTCTTC.

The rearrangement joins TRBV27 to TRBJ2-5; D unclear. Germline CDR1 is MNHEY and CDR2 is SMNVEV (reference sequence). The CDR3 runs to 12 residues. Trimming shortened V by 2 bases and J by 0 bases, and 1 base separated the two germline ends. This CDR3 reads CASSLDQETQYF. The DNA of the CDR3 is TGTGCCAGCAGTTTAGACCAAGAGACCCAGTACTTC.

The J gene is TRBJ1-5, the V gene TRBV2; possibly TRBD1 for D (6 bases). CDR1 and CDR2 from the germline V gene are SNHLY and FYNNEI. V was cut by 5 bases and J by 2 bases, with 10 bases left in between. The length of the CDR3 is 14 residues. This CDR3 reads CASSPRQGNQPQHF. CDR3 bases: TGTGCCAGCAGTCCTCGACAGGGCAATCAGCCCCAGCATTTT.

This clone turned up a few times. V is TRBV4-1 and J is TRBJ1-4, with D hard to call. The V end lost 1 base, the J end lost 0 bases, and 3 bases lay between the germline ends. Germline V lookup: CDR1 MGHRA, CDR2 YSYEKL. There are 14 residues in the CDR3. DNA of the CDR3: TGCGCCAGCAGCCAAGGAACAACTAATGAAAAACTGTTTTTT. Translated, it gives CASSQGTTNEKLFF.

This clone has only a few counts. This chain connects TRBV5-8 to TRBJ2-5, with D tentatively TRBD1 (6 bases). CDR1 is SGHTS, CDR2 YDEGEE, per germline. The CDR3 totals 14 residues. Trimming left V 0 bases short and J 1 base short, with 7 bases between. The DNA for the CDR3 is TGTGCCAGCAGCTTGGGGACAGTCCAAGAGACCCAGTACTTC. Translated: CASSLGTVQETQYF.